This T cell receptor beta chain was documented in a study of blood T cell repertoires in COVID-19. Looking at the study overall: Collection of acute and convalescent COVID-19 samples took place in the United States, Italy and Spain.

This CDR3 comprises 17 residues. Deletions cut 1 base from V and 0 bases from J, with 13 bases between. CDR1 and CDR2 from the germline V gene are LNHDA and SQIVND (reference sequence). Original analysis: Reference gene primer amplification in the assay estimated nucleated cell counts. Some clones are missing from TCRdb's copy, which holds only in-frame ones; the method was immunoSEQ multiplex PCR. The V and J calls and clone size are taken from that table; D and trimming were inferred from the DNA. The repertoire holds some 150,000 clones, with less than 90% as singletons. All enrollees were roughly 18 to 89 years old and from 20 to 30 US areas. Clinical history reported by participants formed the basis on which cohorts were assigned.

Sequenced: PBMCs or T cells enriched from blood (not recorded which). The sequence was obtained from a woman in her forties or fifties who had been exposed to COVID-19. The chain uses TRBV19 and TRBJ1-5, with D possibly being TRBD1 (5 bases). CDR3 DNA sequence: TGTGCCAGTAGTATAGGTGGGCCGGGGGGTAGCAATCAGCCCCAGCATTTT. Encoded protein: CASSIGGPGGSNQPQHF.